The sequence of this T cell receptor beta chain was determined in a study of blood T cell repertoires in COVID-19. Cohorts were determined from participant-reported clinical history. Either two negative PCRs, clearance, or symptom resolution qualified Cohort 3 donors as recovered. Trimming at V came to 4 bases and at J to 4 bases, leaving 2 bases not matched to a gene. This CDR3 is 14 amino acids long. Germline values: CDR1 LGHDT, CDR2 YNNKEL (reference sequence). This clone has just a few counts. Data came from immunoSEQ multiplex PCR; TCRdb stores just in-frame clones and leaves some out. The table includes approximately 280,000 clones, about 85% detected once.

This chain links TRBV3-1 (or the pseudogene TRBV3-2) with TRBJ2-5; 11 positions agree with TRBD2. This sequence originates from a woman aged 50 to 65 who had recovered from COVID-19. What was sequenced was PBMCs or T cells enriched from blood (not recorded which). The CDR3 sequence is CASSRTSGPETQYF. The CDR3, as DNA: TGTGCCAGCAGCCGGACTAGCGGGCCAGAGACCCAGTACTTC.